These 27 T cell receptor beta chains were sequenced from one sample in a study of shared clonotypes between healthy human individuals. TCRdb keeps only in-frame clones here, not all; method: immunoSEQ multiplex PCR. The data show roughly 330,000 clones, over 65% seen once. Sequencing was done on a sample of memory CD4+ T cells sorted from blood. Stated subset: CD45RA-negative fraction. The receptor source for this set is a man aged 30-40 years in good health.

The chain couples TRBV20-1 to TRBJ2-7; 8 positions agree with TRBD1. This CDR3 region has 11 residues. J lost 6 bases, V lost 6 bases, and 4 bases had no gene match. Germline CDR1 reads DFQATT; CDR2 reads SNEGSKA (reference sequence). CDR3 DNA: TGCAGTGCCAGGACAGGGTCCGAGCAGTACTTC. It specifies CSARTGSEQYF.

In DNA, the CDR3 is TGTGCCAGCAGTCAGGGGCCCTCTAACTATGGCTACACCTTC. It encodes CASSQGPSNYGYTF. The V and J genes are TRBV28 and TRBJ1-2, with D perhaps TRBD1 (6 bases). V was cut by 5 bases and J by 0 bases, with 10 bases left in between. The CDR3 extends over 14 amino acids. CDR1 MDHEN and CDR2 SYDVKM come from the germline V gene.

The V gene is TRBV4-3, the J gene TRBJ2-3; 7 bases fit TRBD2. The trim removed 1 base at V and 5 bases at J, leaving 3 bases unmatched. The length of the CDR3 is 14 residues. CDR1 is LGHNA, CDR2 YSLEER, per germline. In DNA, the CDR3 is TGCGCCAGCAGCCAAGCGGGAGGCGTAGATACGCAGTATTTT. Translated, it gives CASSQAGGVDTQYF.

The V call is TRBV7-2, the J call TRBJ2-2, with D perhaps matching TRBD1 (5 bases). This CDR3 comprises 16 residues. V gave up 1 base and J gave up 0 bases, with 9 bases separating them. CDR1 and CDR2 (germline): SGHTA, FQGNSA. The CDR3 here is CASSLGQTTNTGELFF. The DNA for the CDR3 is TGTGCCAGCAGCTTAGGACAGACCACGAACACCGGGGAGCTGTTTTTT.

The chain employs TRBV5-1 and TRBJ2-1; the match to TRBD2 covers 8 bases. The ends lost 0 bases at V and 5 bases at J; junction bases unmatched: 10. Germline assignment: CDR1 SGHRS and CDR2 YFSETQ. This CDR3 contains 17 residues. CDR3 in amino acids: CASSLGLALGLNNEQFF. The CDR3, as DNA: TGCGCCAGCAGCTTGGGACTAGCGTTAGGTCTGAACAATGAGCAGTTCTTC.

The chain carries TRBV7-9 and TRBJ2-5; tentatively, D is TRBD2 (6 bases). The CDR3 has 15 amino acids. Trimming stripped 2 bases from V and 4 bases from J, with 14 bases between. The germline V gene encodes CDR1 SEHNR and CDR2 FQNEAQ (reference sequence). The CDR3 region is CASSLRAGLGETQYF. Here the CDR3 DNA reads TGTGCCAGCAGCTTACGCGCGGGGCTCGGAGAGACCCAGTACTTC.

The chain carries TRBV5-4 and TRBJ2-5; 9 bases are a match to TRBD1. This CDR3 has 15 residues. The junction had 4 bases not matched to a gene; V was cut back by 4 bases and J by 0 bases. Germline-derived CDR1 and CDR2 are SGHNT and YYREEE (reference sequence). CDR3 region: CASSRTGDNQETQYF. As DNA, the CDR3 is TGTGCCAGCAGCAGGACAGGGGACAACCAAGAGACCCAGTACTTC.

In DNA, the CDR3 is TGTGCCAGCAGCTTAGTCGCTCACGAGCAGTACTTC. Translated: CASSLVAHEQYF. The chain employs TRBV7-9 and TRBJ2-7; the D is unclear. Germline assignment: CDR1 SEHNR and CDR2 FQNEAQ (reference sequence). CDR3 length: 12 amino acids. V was cut by 1 base and J by 5 bases, with 6 bases left in between.

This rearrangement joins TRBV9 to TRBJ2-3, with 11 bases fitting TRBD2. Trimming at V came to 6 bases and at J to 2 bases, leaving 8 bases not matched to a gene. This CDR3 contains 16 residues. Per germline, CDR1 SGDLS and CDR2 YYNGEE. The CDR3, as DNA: TGTGCCAGCACTCTGCTAGCGGGAGGAACCACAGATACGCAGTATTTT. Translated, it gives CASTLLAGGTTDTQYF.

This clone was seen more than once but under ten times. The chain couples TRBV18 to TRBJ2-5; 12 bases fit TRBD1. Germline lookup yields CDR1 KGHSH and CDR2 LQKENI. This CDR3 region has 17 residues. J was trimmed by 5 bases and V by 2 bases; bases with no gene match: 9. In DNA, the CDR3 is TGTGCCAGCTCACCAGGAGCGGGACAGGGGGCTGGGGAGACCCAGTACTTC. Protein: CASSPGAGQGAGETQYF. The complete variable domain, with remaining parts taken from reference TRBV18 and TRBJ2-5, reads NAGVMQNPRHLVRRRGQEARLRCSPMKGHSHVYWYRQLPEEGLKFMVYLQKENIIDESGMPKERFSAEFPKEGPSILRIQQVVRGDSAAYFCASSPGAGQGAGETQYFGPGTRLLVL.

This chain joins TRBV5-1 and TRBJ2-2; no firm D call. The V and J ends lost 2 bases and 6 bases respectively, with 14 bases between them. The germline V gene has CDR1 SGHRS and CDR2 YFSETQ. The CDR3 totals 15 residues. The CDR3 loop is CASSFESGIAGELFF. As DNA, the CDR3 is TGCGCCAGCAGCTTCGAGTCCGGAATCGCCGGGGAGCTGTTTTTT.

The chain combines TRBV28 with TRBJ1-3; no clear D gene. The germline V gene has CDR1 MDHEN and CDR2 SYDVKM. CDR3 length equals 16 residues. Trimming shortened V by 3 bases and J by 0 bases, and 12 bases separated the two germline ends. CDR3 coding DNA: TGTGCCAGCAGTTTTTTTCGGTTTTCCTCTGGAAACACCATATATTTT. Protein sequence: CASSFFRFSSGNTIYF.

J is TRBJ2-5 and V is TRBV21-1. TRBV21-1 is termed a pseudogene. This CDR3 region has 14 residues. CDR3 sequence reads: CASSKGGGLETQYF. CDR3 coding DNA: TGTGCCAGCAGCAAGGGTGGGGGTTTGGAGACCCAGTACTTC.

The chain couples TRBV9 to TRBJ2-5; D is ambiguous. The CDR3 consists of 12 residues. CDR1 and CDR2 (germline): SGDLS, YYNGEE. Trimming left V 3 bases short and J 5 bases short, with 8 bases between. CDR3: CASSALGETQYF. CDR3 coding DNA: TGTGCCAGCAGCGCCCTCGGGGAGACCCAGTACTTC. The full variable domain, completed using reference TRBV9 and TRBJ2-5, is DSGVTQTPKHLITATGQRVTLRCSPRSGDLSVYWYQQSLDQGLQFLIQYYNGEERAKGNILERFSAQQFPDLHSELNLSSLELGDSALYFCASSALGETQYFGPGTRLLVL.

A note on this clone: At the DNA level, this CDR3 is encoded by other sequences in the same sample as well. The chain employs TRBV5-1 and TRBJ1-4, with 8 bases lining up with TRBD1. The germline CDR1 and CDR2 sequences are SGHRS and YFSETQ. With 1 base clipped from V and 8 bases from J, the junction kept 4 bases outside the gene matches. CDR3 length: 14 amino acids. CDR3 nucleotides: TGCGCCAGCAGCTTGCAGGGGGCAAGAGAAAAACTGTTTTTT. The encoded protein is CASSLQGAREKLFF.

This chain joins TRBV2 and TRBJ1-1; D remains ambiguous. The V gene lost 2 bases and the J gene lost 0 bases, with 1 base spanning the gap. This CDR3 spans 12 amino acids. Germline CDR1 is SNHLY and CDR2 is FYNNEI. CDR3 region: CASSEMNTEAFF. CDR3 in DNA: TGTGCCAGCAGTGAAATGAACACTGAAGCTTTCTTT.

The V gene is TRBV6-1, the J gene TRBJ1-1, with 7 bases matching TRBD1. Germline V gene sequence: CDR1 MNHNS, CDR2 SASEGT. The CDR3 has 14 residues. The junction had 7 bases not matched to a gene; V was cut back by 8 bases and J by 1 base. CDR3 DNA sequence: TGTGCCAGCTCGACAGGGTTGGGGAACACTGAAGCTTTCTTT. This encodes CASSTGLGNTEAFF.

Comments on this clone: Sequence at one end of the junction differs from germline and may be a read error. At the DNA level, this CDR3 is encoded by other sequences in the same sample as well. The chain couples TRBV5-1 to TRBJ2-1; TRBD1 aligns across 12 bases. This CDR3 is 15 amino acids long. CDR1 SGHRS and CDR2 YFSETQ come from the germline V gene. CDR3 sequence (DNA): TGCGCCAGCAGCGACGGGACAGGGGGCCTCAATGAACAGTTCTTC. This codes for CASSDGTGGLNEQFF.

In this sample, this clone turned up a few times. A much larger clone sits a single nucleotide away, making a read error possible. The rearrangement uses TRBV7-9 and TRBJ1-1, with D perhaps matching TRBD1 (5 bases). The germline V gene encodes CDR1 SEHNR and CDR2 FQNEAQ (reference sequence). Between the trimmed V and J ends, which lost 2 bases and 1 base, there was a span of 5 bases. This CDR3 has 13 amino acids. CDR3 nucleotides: TGTGCCAGCAGCTTACAGGGGAACACTGAAGCTTTCTTT. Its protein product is CASSLQGNTEAFF.

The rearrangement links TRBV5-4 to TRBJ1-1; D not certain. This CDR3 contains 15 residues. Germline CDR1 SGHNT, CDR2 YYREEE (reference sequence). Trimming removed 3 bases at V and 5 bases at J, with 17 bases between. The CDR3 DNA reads TGTGCCAGCAGCTCCGCCGGCGGGGAAGGGACTGAAGCTTTCTTT. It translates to CASSSAGGEGTEAFF.

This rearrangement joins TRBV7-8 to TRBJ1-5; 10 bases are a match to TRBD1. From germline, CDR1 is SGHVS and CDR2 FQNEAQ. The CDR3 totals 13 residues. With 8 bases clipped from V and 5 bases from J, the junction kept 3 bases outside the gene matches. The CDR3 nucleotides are TGTGCCAGCGGAGGGACAGGGGATCAGCCCCAGCATTTT. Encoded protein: CASGGTGDQPQHF.

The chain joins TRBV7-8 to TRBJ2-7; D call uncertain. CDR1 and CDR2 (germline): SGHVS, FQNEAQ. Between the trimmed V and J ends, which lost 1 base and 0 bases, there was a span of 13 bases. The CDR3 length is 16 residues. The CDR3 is CASSLVVWDSSYEQYF. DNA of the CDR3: TGTGCCAGCAGCTTAGTTGTTTGGGATAGCTCCTACGAGCAGTACTTC.

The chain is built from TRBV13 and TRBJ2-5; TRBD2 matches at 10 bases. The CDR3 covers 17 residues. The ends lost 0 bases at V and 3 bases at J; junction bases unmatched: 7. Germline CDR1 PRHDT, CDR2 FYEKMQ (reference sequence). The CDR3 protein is CASSLGTLAGKKETQYF. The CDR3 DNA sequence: TGTGCCAGCAGCTTAGGCACACTAGCGGGAAAAAAAGAGACCCAGTACTTC.

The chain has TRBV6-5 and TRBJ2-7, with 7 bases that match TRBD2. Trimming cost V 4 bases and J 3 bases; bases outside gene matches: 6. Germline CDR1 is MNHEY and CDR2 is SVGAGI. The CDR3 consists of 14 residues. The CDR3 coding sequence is TGTGCCAGCAGTTCCCCGGGAGGCCTCTACGAGCAGTACTTC. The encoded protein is CASSSPGGLYEQYF.

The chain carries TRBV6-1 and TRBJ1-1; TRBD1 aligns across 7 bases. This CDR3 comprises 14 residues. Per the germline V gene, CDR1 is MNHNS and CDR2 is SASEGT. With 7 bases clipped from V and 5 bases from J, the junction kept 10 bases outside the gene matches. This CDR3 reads CASNRDSLGTEAFF. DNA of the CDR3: TGTGCCAGCAACCGGGACAGCCTTGGAACTGAAGCTTTCTTT.

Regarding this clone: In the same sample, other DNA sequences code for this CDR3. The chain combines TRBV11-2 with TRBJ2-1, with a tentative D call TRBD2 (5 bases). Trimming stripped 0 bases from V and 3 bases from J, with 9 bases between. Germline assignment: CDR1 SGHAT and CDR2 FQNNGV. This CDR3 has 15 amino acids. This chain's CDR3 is CASSLERTHYNEQFF. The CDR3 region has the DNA TGTGCCAGCAGCTTAGAGAGGACTCACTACAATGAGCAGTTCTTC.

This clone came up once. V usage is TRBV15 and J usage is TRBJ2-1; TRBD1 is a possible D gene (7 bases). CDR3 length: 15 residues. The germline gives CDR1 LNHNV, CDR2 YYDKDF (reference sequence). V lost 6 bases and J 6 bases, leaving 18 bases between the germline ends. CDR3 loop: CATRDRDLGGNEQFF. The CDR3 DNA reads TGTGCCACCAGAGACAGGGACCTCGGGGGCAATGAGCAGTTCTTC.